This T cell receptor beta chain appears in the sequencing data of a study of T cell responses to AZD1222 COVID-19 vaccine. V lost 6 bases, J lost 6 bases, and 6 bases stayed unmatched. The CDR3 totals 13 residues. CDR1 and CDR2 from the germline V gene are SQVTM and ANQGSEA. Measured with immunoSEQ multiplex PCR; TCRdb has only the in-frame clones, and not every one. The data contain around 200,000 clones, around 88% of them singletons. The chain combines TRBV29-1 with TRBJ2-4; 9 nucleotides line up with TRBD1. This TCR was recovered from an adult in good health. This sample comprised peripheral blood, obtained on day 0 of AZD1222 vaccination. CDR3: CSVRGQGTNIQYF. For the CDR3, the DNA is TGCAGCGTCAGGGGACAGGGTACAAACATTCAGTACTTC. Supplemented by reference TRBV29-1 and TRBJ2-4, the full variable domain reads SAVISQKPSRDICQRGTSLTIQCQVDSQVTMMFWYRQQPGQSLTLIATANQGSEATYESGFVIDKFPISRPNLTFSTLTVSNMSPEDSSIYLCSVRGQGTNIQYFGAGTRLSVL.